This TCR beta chain appears in the sequencing data of a study of blood T cell repertoires in COVID-19. V shed 10 bases, J shed 2 bases, and the junction held 4 bases outside the gene matches. CDR1 is SGHDT, CDR2 YYEEEE, per germline. CDR3 length: 12 amino acids. Libraries were prepared by immunoSEQ multiplex PCR; TCRdb keeps only in-frame clonotypes and omits some of them. The data hold about 100,000 clones, with about nine tenths observed a single time. This clone has just one count. Sequences were obtained from peripheral blood. The clonotype was recovered from a man in his forties or fifties with active or convalescent COVID-19. The V call is TRBV5-6, the J call TRBJ2-3; 7 bases are a match to TRBD2. CDR3 nucleotides: TGTGCCGCGGGAGTCTACACAGATACGCAGTATTTT. As protein: CAAGVYTDTQYF.